Below, 14 T cell receptor beta chains from the same sample are listed, as sequenced in a study of control samples from healthy donors and cancer patients. Data came from immunoSEQ multiplex PCR; TCRdb stores just in-frame clones and leaves some out. Counted here are some 80,000 clones, 85% to 95% occurring once; the ten biggest clones make up 5.8%. Sequencing was performed on blood. Receptors originate from a woman in her sixties or seventies in good health.

V gene TRBV5-5 combines with J gene TRBJ1-1; 9 bases align to TRBD1. CDR1 SGHKS and CDR2 YYEKEE come from the germline V gene (reference sequence). This CDR3 has 15 residues. With 3 bases clipped from V and 4 bases from J, the junction kept 7 bases outside the gene matches. The CDR3 sequence is CASSWGTGYPTEAFF. For the CDR3, the DNA is TGTGCCAGCAGCTGGGGGACAGGGTACCCCACTGAAGCTTTCTTT.

The chain combines TRBV7-9 with TRBJ1-2; 7 nucleotides line up with TRBD1. Germline V lookup: CDR1 SEHNR, CDR2 FQNEAQ (reference sequence). This CDR3 contains 13 residues. The junction had 7 bases not matched to a gene; V was cut back by 6 bases and J by 6 bases. CDR3 sequence: CASRLDRVDGYTF. The CDR3, as DNA: TGTGCCAGCAGACTAGACAGGGTGGATGGCTACACCTTC. The full variable domain, its missing parts supplied by reference TRBV7-9 and TRBJ1-2, is DTGVSQNPRHKITKRGQNVTFRCDPISEHNRLYWYRQTLGQGPEFLTYFQNEAQLEKSRLLSDRFSAERPKGSFSTLEIQRTEQGDSAMYLCASRLDRVDGYTFGSGTRLTVV.

J is TRBJ1-4 and V is TRBV4-1; 9 nucleotides line up with TRBD1. The CDR3 has 15 residues. The trim removed 0 bases at V and 8 bases at J, leaving 4 bases unmatched. The germline CDR1 and CDR2 sequences are MGHRA and YSYEKL. The CDR3: CASSQDRDRDEKLFF. For the CDR3, the DNA is TGCGCCAGCAGCCAAGACCGGGACAGGGACGAAAAACTGTTTTTT.

The chain couples TRBV5-1 to TRBJ1-4; D is perhaps TRBD1 (6 bases). There are 14 residues in the CDR3. Germline lookup yields CDR1 SGHRS and CDR2 YFSETQ. Trimming pared 5 bases from V and 8 bases from J, leaving 16 bases between. CDR3: CASSTGRDKEKLFF. In nucleotides, the CDR3 is TGCGCCAGCAGTACAGGGAGAGACAAGGAAAAACTGTTTTTT.

CDR3 bases: TGTGCCAGCAGTGAAGGCGGCTTTTACTATGGCTACACCTTC. Translating gives CASSEGGFYYGYTF. The chain joins TRBV6-1 to TRBJ1-2; D ambiguous. The germline gives CDR1 MNHNS, CDR2 SASEGT. V lost 1 base and J 3 bases, leaving 9 bases between the germline ends. The CDR3 has 14 amino acids.

The V and J genes are TRBV28 and TRBJ1-1, with 11 positions matching TRBD1. With V trimmed by 1 base and J by 5 bases, 9 bases remained unmatched. The CDR3 totals 17 residues. CDR1 and CDR2 from the germline V gene are MDHEN and SYDVKM. DNA for the CDR3: TGTGCCAGCAGTTTATATGGATCGGGACAGGGGGGGACTGAAGCTTTCTTT. It encodes CASSLYGSGQGGTEAFF.

The chain joins TRBV19 to TRBJ1-3; D not resolved. The CDR3 spans 14 residues. The germline V gene encodes CDR1 LNHDA and CDR2 SQIVND (reference sequence). Trimming took off 9 bases at V and 0 bases at J, with 12 bases between the two ends. The CDR3 coding sequence is TGTGCCAGCCGAATAGGCGACTCTGGAAACACCATATATTTT. This gives the protein CASRIGDSGNTIYF.

This chain uses TRBV29-1 with TRBJ2-1; 9 nucleotides align to TRBD1. The trim removed 6 bases at V and 9 bases at J, leaving 9 bases unmatched. This CDR3 has 13 residues. Germline lookup yields CDR1 SQVTM and CDR2 ANQGSEA. CDR3 coding DNA: TGCAGCGTCCCAAGGGGACAGGGAGGTGAGCAGTTCTTC. This translates into CSVPRGQGGEQFF.

V is TRBV6-6 and J is TRBJ2-7; 9 bases align to TRBD2. The germline V gene has CDR1 MNHNY and CDR2 SVGAGI (reference sequence). The J segment lost 7 bases and the V segment lost 4 bases, leaving 2 bases of the junction unmatched. CDR3 length equals 12 residues. This CDR3 reads CASSSTSGEQYF. As DNA, the CDR3 is TGTGCCAGCAGTTCGACTAGCGGAGAGCAGTACTTC.

The chain combines TRBV2 with TRBJ1-6, with unresolved D. CDR3 size: 14 residues. Germline CDR1 and CDR2: SNHLY and FYNNEI. V shed 5 bases and J shed 8 bases, with 13 bases lying between them. CDR3 amino acids: CASSTRGADSPLHF. Here the CDR3 DNA reads TGTGCCAGCAGTACCCGTGGCGCCGATTCACCCCTCCACTTT. The full variable domain, in which reference TRBV2 and TRBJ1-6 provide the parts outside the CDR3, is EPEVTQTPSHQVTQMGQEVILRCVPISNHLYFYWYRQILGQKVEFLVSFYNNEISEKSEIFDDQFSVERPDGSNFTLKIRSTKLEDSAMYFCASSTRGADSPLHFGNGTRLTVT.

The rearrangement uses TRBV15 and TRBJ1-2, with D hard to call. Trimming removed 0 bases at V and 10 bases at J, with 15 bases between. The CDR3 length is 14 residues. Per germline, CDR1 LNHNV and CDR2 YYDKDF (reference sequence). The CDR3 sequence is CATSRDPGTHPYTF. CDR3 bases: TGTGCCACCAGCAGAGATCCGGGCACGCACCCCTACACCTTC.

CDR3 nucleotides: TGTGCCAGAAGCTTGGGTGGCAAGCCGAAAGGTATTCATTCACCCCTCCACTTT. Protein product: CARSLGGKPKGIHSPLHF. The gene calls are TRBV5-3 and TRBJ1-6, with D uncertain. TRBV5-3 belongs to the ORF category, with a function that is uncertain. The CDR3 runs 18 residues. Between the trimmed V and J ends, which lost 0 bases and 8 bases, there was a span of 21 bases.

The chain is built from TRBV28 and TRBJ2-1, with TRBD1 matching over 9 bases. The trim removed 7 bases at V and 6 bases at J, leaving 7 bases unmatched. CDR3 size: 14 residues. Looked up from germline, CDR1 is MDHEN and CDR2 is SYDVKM. The chain's CDR3 is CASTSGTGLNEQFF. In nucleotides, the CDR3 is TGTGCCAGCACCTCGGGGACAGGGCTCAATGAGCAGTTCTTC.

The gene calls are TRBV27 and TRBJ1-2; D is possibly TRBD1 (6 bases). This CDR3 region has 16 residues. V was pared by 2 bases and J by 6 bases, with 19 bases between. Germline loops: CDR1 MNHEY, CDR2 SMNVEV (reference sequence). CDR3 region: CASSLNWGQGLDGYTF. CDR3 nucleotide sequence: TGTGCCAGCAGTTTAAATTGGGGGCAGGGGTTAGATGGCTACACCTTC.